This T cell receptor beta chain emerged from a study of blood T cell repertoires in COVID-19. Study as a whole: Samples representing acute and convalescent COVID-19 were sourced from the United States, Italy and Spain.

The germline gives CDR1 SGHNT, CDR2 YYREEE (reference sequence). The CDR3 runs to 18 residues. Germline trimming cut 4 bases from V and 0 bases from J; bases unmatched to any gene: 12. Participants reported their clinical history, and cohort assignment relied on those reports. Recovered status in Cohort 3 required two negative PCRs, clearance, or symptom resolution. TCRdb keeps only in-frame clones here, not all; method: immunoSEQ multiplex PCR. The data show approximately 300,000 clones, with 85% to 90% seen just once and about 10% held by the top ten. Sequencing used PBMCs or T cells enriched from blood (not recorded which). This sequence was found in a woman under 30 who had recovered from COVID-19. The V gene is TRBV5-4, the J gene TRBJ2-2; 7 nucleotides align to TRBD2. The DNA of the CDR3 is TGTGCCAGCAGCGGGGGGGAGGGTCGCAGGGCGAACACCGGGGAGCTGTTTTTT. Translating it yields CASSGGEGRRANTGELFF. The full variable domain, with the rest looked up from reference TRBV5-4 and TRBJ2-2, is ETGVTQSPTHLIKTRGQQVTLRCSSQSGHNTVSWYQQALGQGPQFIFQYYREEENGRGNFPPRFSGLQFPNYSSELNVNALELDDSALYLCASSGGEGRRANTGELFFGEGSRLTVL.